The present TCR beta chain was sequenced within a study of blood T cell repertoires in COVID-19. Study information: Italy, Spain and the United States were the sources of the convalescent and acute COVID-19 samples. From T cells, B-cell-depleted T cells, or PBMCs came the material, which was cDNA or gDNA.

In the authors' workflow: Researchers report that nucleated cell counts were estimated from reference gene primer amplification. Some clones are missing from TCRdb's copy, which holds only in-frame ones; the method was immunoSEQ multiplex PCR. V and J calls and clone size are copied from that table; D and trimming were computed from the DNA. The sample consists of about 190,000 clones, roughly 80% of them appearing once. This clone was detected once. This CDR3 region has 13 residues. With 4 bases removed from V and 4 bases from J, the gap between germline ends came to 13 bases. Per the germline V gene, CDR1 is GTSNPN and CDR2 is SVGIG (reference sequence).

This clonotype originated in a woman aged 45-59 years with acute or convalescent COVID-19. This chain uses TRBV30 with TRBJ1-1; D call uncertain. Sequencing was done on a sample of peripheral blood. CDR3 DNA: TGTGCCTGGACCTCTAATACTGGCACTGAAGCTTTCTTT. Translating gives CAWTSNTGTEAFF.